Listed below are T cell receptor beta chains from one sample, sequenced in a study of blood T cell repertoires in COVID-19. Here immunoSEQ multiplex PCR was the method, and the copy in TCRdb shows in-frame clones only, minus some. In the table there are 310,000 or so clones, about nine tenths of which are singletons. Sequencing was performed on PBMCs or T cells enriched from blood (not recorded which). The source is a young woman who had recovered from COVID-19. Both conserved end residues are part of each CDR3. Fields, in order: D gene, clone size, J gene, V gene, CDR3 DNA, CDR3 protein. A D gene is named only where the DNA matches it firmly. A row's size may be missing; if present it is once, few, many or a size class.

>-|-|TRBJ1-1|TRBV5-1
TGCGCCAGCGGCATCGATAGCATGAACACTGAAGCTTTCTTT
CASGIDSMNTEAFF
>TRBD1|-|TRBJ2-4|TRBV18
TGTGCCAGCTCACCCCGGACAGGGGGTTCAGCCAAAAACATTCAGTACTTC
CASSPRTGGSAKNIQYF
>-|-|TRBJ2-1|TRBV3-1/TRBV3-2
TGTGCCAGCAGCCAGGGAAGGACTTCCTACAATGAGCAGTTCTTC
CASSQGRTSYNEQFF
>TRBD1|-|TRBJ2-1|TRBV6-5
TGTGCCAGCAGTTCTCTATACGGGACAGGAAATGAGCAGTTCTTC
CASSSLYGTGNEQFF
>-|-|TRBJ2-7|TRBV2
TGTGCCAGCAGTGAGGGTAGACAGCTCCCACAGTACTTC
CASSEGRQLPQYF
>-|-|TRBJ1-2|TRBV19
TGTGCCAGTAGTCCAGCCGGGTATGGCTACACCTTC
CASSPAGYGYTF
>-|-|TRBJ1-1|TRBV6-5
TGTGCCAGCAGAAGTGTAAGATCGAGGACTGAAGCTTTCTTT
CASRSVRSRTEAFF
>TRBD1|-|TRBJ1-1|TRBV7-8
TGTGCCAGCAGCTTAGCGCAGGGGGACAGGAACACTGAAGCTTTCTTT
CASSLAQGDRNTEAFF
>-|-|TRBJ1-2|TRBV20-1
TGCAGTGTTAGTGGGGGCTCGGTGGACAACTATGGCTACACCTTC
CSVSGGSVDNYGYTF
>-|-|TRBJ1-6|TRBV2
TGTGCCAGACGCCAACAGGGCGGACTCCACTCCTATAATTCACCCCTCCACTTT
CARRQQGGLHSYNSPLHF
>TRBD1|-|TRBJ2-2|TRBV5-1
TGCGCCAGCAGCCCTACAGGGGATGGCACCGGGGAGCTGTTTTTT
CASSPTGDGTGELFF
>-|-|TRBJ2-2|TRBV28
TGTGCCAGCAAACGGGGAGGAACCGGGGAGCTGTTTTTT
CASKRGGTGELFF
>TRBD1|-|TRBJ2-5|TRBV27
TGTGCCAGCAGTCTTGGGACAGGGGAGACCCAGTACTTC
CASSLGTGETQYF
>TRBD1|once|TRBJ2-2|TRBV6-5
TGTGCCAGCAGCTACCGACAGGGTTCAACCGGGGAGCTGTTTTTT
CASSYRQGSTGELFF
>-|-|TRBJ1-5|TRBV19
TGTGCCAGTAGTAGAGACGGGAATAGCAATCAGCCCCAGCATTTT
CASSRDGNSNQPQHF
>-|once|TRBJ1-1|TRBV20-1
TGCAGTGCTAGTCCGAGTCCCATCGGGGGGAACACTGAAGCTTTCTTT
CSASPSPIGGNTEAFF
>-|-|TRBJ1-2|TRBV25-1
TGTGCCAGCAGTGAATATAACAGGCAGGGGGGCTACACCTTC
CASSEYNRQGGYTF
>TRBD1|-|TRBJ1-4|TRBV19
TGTGCCAGTAGCATGGGACAGGGAGATGAAAAACTGTTTTTT
CASSMGQGDEKLFF
>TRBD2|-|TRBJ2-1|TRBV3-1/TRBV3-2
TGTGCCAGCAGCCAGGCAACTAGCGTGTACAATGAGCAGTTCTTC
CASSQATSVYNEQFF
>-|-|TRBJ1-3|TRBV30
TGTGCCTGGAGTGAGGGACACCGAGTCCCTGGAAACACCATATATTTT
CAWSEGHRVPGNTIYF
>-|few|TRBJ1-6|TRBV2
TGTGCCAGCAGTGAACCGACAACAAATTCACCCCTCCACTTT
CASSEPTTNSPLHF
>-|once|TRBJ2-1|TRBV27
TGTGCCAGCAGTACCCCGGGGACGGGGGGCTCGGAGCAGTTCTTC
CASSTPGTGGSEQFF
>-|-|TRBJ1-6|TRBV24-1
TGTGCCACCAGTGATTTGAGACAGGCGGTGGGTGATTCCTATAATTCACCCCTCCACTTT
CATSDLRQAVGDSYNSPLHF
>-|-|TRBJ2-7|TRBV3-1/TRBV3-2
TGTGCCAGCAGCCAAGAGACAGTTAGCGAGCAGTACTTC
CASSQETVSEQYF
>-|-|TRBJ1-2|TRBV9
TGTGCCAGCAGCGTGGGGGGTGGATATGGCTACACCTTC
CASSVGGGYGYTF
>TRBD1|-|TRBJ1-1|TRBV6-5
TGTGCCATCGCCGGGACAGTGAACACTGAAGCTTTCTTT
CAIAGTVNTEAFF
>-|-|TRBJ1-1|TRBV25-1
TGTGCCAGCAGTGATGGCATACTAGGAGACACTGAAGCTTTCTTT
CASSDGILGDTEAFF
>-|-|TRBJ2-7|TRBV18
TGTGCCAGCTCACCCCCTACAGGGACGATCTCCTACGAGCAGTACTTC
CASSPPTGTISYEQYF
>-|-|TRBJ1-1|TRBV6-5
TGTGCCAGCAGTAAAAGACAAGAAAGCACTGAAGCTTTCTTT
CASSKRQESTEAFF
>-|-|TRBJ1-1|TRBV7-8
TGTGCCAGCAGCCGGACAGATAGGAACACTGAAGCTTTCTTT
CASSRTDRNTEAFF
>-|-|TRBJ1-2|TRBV19
TGTGCCAGTCTAAGTGGGCAGTCTAACTATGGCTACACCTTC
CASLSGQSNYGYTF
>-|few|TRBJ1-4|TRBV7-7
TGTGCTAGCAGCTTAGGCCAAGGGGATCATGAAAAACTGTTTTTT
CASSLGQGDHEKLFF
>-|-|TRBJ1-2|TRBV7-9
TGTGCCAGCAGCTCACTCCAGGGCGCTAACTATGGCTACACCTTC
CASSSLQGANYGYTF